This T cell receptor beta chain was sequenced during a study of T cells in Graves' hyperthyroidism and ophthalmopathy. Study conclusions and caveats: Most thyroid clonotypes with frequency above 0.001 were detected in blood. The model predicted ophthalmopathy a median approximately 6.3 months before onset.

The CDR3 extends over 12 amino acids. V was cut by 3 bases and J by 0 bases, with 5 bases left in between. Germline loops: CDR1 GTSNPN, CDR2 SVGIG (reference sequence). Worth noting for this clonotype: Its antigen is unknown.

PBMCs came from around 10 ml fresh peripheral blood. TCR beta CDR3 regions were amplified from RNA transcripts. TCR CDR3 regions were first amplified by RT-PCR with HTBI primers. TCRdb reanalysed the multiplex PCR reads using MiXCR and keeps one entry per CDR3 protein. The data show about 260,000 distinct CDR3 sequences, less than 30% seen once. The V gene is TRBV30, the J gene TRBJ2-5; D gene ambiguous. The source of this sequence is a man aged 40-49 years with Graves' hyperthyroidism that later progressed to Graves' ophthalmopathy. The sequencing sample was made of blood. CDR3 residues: CAWRPHQETQYF. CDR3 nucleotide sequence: TGTGCCTGGAGACCGCACCAAGAGACCCAGTACTTC.